This T cell receptor (beta chain) was identified in a study of cytotoxic CD8 clonotypes in ibrutinib-treated CLL. The wider study: The group held 11 relapsed/refractory and around 14 treatment-naive patients, with 17 IGHV unmutated.

Trimming removed 6 bases at V and 3 bases at J, with 9 bases between. Germline CDR1 is MNHNY and CDR2 is SVGAGI (reference sequence). This CDR3 contains 12 residues. Points on this clone: Antigen: not known.

General observations from the study: Public clonotypes (which were uncommon) either contracted or remained stable on treatment. Baseline levels of clonality went above those of age-matched healthy donors and moved with circulating CD8+ T-cell counts.

Sequencing was performed with immunoSEQ multiplex PCR; in TCRdb, only in-frame clones are kept and a portion is missing. The table has approximately 130,000 clones, less than 90% seen once. Sequencing was performed on PBMCs, taken after 24 months of ibrutinib treatment. This TCR derives from a human donor with chronic lymphocytic leukemia. This chain connects TRBV6-6 to TRBJ2-7; D call uncertain. CDR3 in DNA: TGTGCCAGCAGCCCAACAAGCTACGAGCAGTACTTC. Its translation: CASSPTSYEQYF.